Listed below are T cell receptor beta chains from one sample, sequenced in a study of lung T cells in sarcoidosis with Löfgren's syndrome. MiXCR, run by TCRdb on the reads, gives a single entry per CDR3 protein. The sample records 4,000 or so distinct CDR3 sequences, approximately 20% being singletons. Material for sequencing was CD4+ T cells from bronchoalveolar lavage. These receptors were taken from a human donor with sarcoidosis (Löfgren's syndrome or another form), or a control subject (not recorded which). CDR3s include the opening cysteine and the closing phenylalanine or tryptophan. The order of the fields is CDR3 protein, CDR3 DNA, J gene, V gene, clone size, D gene. D genes are given only for firm matches. Rows may omit the clone size; those that give it use once, few, many or a size class.

CDR3 protein: CATSDHALRGLNTGELFF
CDR3 DNA: TGTGCCACCAGTGACCACGCCCTCCGGGGCCTGAATACCGGGGAGCTGTTTTTT
J gene: TRBJ2-2
V gene: TRBV24-1
clone size: NA
D gene: NA

CDR3 protein: CASSMGTPAPGELFF
CDR3 DNA: TGTGCCAGCAGCATGGGGACACCAGCCCCGGGGGAGCTGTTTTTT
J gene: TRBJ2-2
V gene: TRBV7-2
clone size: medium-sized
D gene: NA

CDR3 protein: CSARASGAGNTIYF
CDR3 DNA: TGCAGTGCTAGGGCATCAGGGGCTGGAAACACCATATATTTT
J gene: TRBJ1-3
V gene: TRBV20-1
clone size: medium-sized
D gene: NA

CDR3 protein: CASTRGSYNEQFF
CDR3 DNA: TGTGCCAGCACCAGGGGGTCTTACAATGAGCAGTTCTTC
J gene: TRBJ2-1
V gene: TRBV5-4
clone size: many
D gene: TRBD1

CDR3 protein: CANSRPPGNIIYF
CDR3 DNA: TGTGCCAACAGTCGCCCACCGGGAAACATCATATATTTT
J gene: TRBJ1-3
V gene: TRBV28
clone size: NA
D gene: NA

CDR3 protein: CASSPRQRTDTQYF
CDR3 DNA: TGCGCCAGCAGCCCTCGACAGCGCACAGATACGCAGTATTTT
J gene: TRBJ2-3
V gene: TRBV5-1
clone size: many
D gene: NA

CDR3 protein: CASSLHSSYEQYF
CDR3 DNA: TGTGCCAGCAGTTTACACAGCTCCTACGAGCAGTACTTC
J gene: TRBJ2-7
V gene: TRBV12-3/TRBV12-4
clone size: many
D gene: NA

CDR3 protein: CAWRPGGWNTEAFF
CDR3 DNA: TGTGCCTGGAGGCCTGGCGGTTGGAACACTGAAGCTTTCTTT
J gene: TRBJ1-1
V gene: TRBV30
clone size: NA
D gene: NA

CDR3 protein: CASTLGAGFGNSPLHF
CDR3 DNA: TGTGCCAGCACCCTAGGGGCGGGTTTTGGAAATTCACCCCTCCACTTT
J gene: TRBJ1-6
V gene: TRBV2
clone size: many
D gene: NA

CDR3 protein: CASSVDLRDTEAFF
CDR3 DNA: TGTGCCAGCAGCGTTGACCTACGGGACACTGAAGCTTTCTTT
J gene: TRBJ1-1
V gene: TRBV9
clone size: medium-sized
D gene: NA

CDR3 protein: CASSLGAAGNTIYF
CDR3 DNA: TGTGCCAGCAGCCTTGGGGCAGCCGGAAACACCATATATTTT
J gene: TRBJ1-3
V gene: TRBV3-1
clone size: medium-sized
D gene: NA

CDR3 protein: CSASPTRYEQYF
CDR3 DNA: TGCAGTGCTAGTCCGACCCGCTACGAGCAGTACTTC
J gene: TRBJ2-7
V gene: TRBV20-1
clone size: medium-sized
D gene: NA

CDR3 protein: CAASDPSGVETQYF
CDR3 DNA: TGTGCCGCCAGTGATCCGTCTGGGGTGGAGACCCAGTACTTC
J gene: TRBJ2-5
V gene: TRBV24-1
clone size: many
D gene: NA

CDR3 protein: CASSLGAGQPQHF
CDR3 DNA: TGTGCCAGCAGCTTGGGGGCTGGGCAGCCCCAGCATTTT
J gene: TRBJ1-5
V gene: TRBV5-4
clone size: many
D gene: NA

CDR3 protein: CSDISNSQETQYF
CDR3 DNA: TGCAGTGATATCTCGAATAGCCAAGAGACCCAGTACTTC
J gene: TRBJ2-5
V gene: TRBV20-1
clone size: NA
D gene: NA

CDR3 protein: CASTVGQGVETQYF
CDR3 DNA: TGTGCCAGCACCGTGGGACAGGGGGTAGAGACCCAGTACTTC
J gene: TRBJ2-5
V gene: TRBV6-1
clone size: medium-sized
D gene: TRBD1

CDR3 protein: CASRLAGGAEQYF
CDR3 DNA: TGTGCCAGCCGGCTAGCGGGAGGGGCCGAGCAGTACTTC
J gene: TRBJ2-7
V gene: TRBV6-2/TRBV6-3
clone size: medium-sized
D gene: TRBD2

CDR3 protein: CATTGQGFSEAFF
CDR3 DNA: TGTGCCACCACCGGACAGGGCTTCAGTGAAGCTTTCTTT
J gene: TRBJ1-1
V gene: TRBV6-6
clone size: NA
D gene: TRBD1

CDR3 protein: CASSPGGTGASEKLFF
CDR3 DNA: TGTGCCAGCAGCCCCGGGGGGACGGGGGCAAGTGAAAAACTGTTTTTT
J gene: TRBJ1-4
V gene: TRBV7-2
clone size: medium-sized
D gene: NA

CDR3 protein: CASSPAGIAGEQFF
CDR3 DNA: TGCGCCAGCAGTCCGGCGGGAATCGCCGGTGAGCAGTTCTTC
J gene: TRBJ2-1
V gene: TRBV5-1
clone size: many
D gene: NA

CDR3 protein: CASSRETGTGGTEAFF
CDR3 DNA: TGTGCCAGCAGCCGGGAGACAGGGACTGGGGGGACTGAAGCTTTCTTT
J gene: TRBJ1-1
V gene: TRBV11-2
clone size: many
D gene: TRBD1

CDR3 protein: CASSVGGEAYEQYF
CDR3 DNA: TGTGCCAGCAGCGTAGGGGGGGAGGCCTACGAGCAGTACTTC
J gene: TRBJ2-7
V gene: TRBV11-3
clone size: many
D gene: NA

CDR3 protein: CGAGFGAGSLREQYF
CDR3 DNA: TGCGGTGCTGGATTTGGAGCGGGAAGCCTAAGAGAGCAGTACTTC
J gene: TRBJ2-7
V gene: TRBV20-1
clone size: NA
D gene: TRBD2

CDR3 protein: CASEGAGRGTNNQPQHF
CDR3 DNA: TGTGCCAGTGAAGGTGCCGGAAGGGGAACCAACAATCAGCCCCAGCATTTT
J gene: TRBJ1-5
V gene: TRBV19
clone size: many
D gene: NA

CDR3 protein: CASRQTGRQRTDTQYF
CDR3 DNA: TGTGCCAGCAGACAGACAGGGAGACAGCGAACAGATACGCAGTATTTT
J gene: TRBJ2-3
V gene: TRBV3-1
clone size: many
D gene: TRBD1

CDR3 protein: CATSDGPNQPQHF
CDR3 DNA: TGTGCCACCAGTGATGGGCCGAATCAGCCCCAGCATTTT
J gene: TRBJ1-5
V gene: TRBV24-1
clone size: medium-sized
D gene: NA

CDR3 protein: CASMVFTGELFF
CDR3 DNA: TGTGCCAGCATGGTGTTCACCGGGGAGCTGTTTTTT
J gene: TRBJ2-2
V gene: TRBV27
clone size: medium-sized
D gene: NA

CDR3 protein: CASRGPGFGYGYTF
CDR3 DNA: TGTGCCAGCAGAGGACCAGGGTTTGGCTATGGCTACACCTTC
J gene: TRBJ1-2
V gene: TRBV25-1
clone size: medium-sized
D gene: NA

CDR3 protein: CASSRRQGGYGYTF
CDR3 DNA: TGTGCCAGCAGCCGTCGACAGGGAGGCTATGGCTACACCTTC
J gene: TRBJ1-2
V gene: TRBV3-1
clone size: many
D gene: TRBD1

CDR3 protein: CSASPRSYEQYF
CDR3 DNA: TGCAGTGCTAGTCCCAGAAGCTACGAGCAGTACTTC
J gene: TRBJ2-7
V gene: TRBV20-1
clone size: many
D gene: NA